These T cell receptor beta chains were read from a single sample in a study of cytomegalovirus exposure and HLA in healthy donors. The repertoire was sequenced with immunoSEQ multiplex PCR; TCRdb's copy has only in-frame clones and lacks some. The sample has around 53,000 clones. Sequencing was performed on PBMCs. These receptor sequences come from a male donor in good health and CMV-seropositive. The CDR3 runs from the conserved cysteine through the conserved F or W. Each record gives: D gene, V gene, J gene, CDR3 protein, CDR3 DNA. A D gene is named only where the DNA matches it firmly.

D: TRBD2; V: TRBV6-5; J: TRBJ2-7; CDR3: CASTIWGGGTYEQYF; DNA: TGTGCCAGCACTATCTGGGGGGGAGGGACCTACGAGCAGTACTTC
D: -; V: TRBV27; J: TRBJ1-2; CDR3: CASSSGLYYGYTF; DNA: TGTGCCAGCAGCTCTGGACTGTACTATGGCTACACCTTC
D: TRBD2; V: TRBV28; J: TRBJ2-2; CDR3: CASSFRGGLSGELFF; DNA: TGTGCCAGCAGTTTTCGGGGGGGTCTCTCCGGGGAGCTGTTTTTT
D: -; V: TRBV5-1; J: TRBJ1-1; CDR3: CASSREGRGQAFF; DNA: TGCGCCAGCAGCCGGGAAGGCCGAGGTCAAGCTTTCTTT
D: -; V: TRBV7-9; J: TRBJ2-7; CDR3: CASSPGILYEQYF; DNA: TGTGCCAGCAGCCCCGGGATACTCTACGAGCAGTACTTC
D: TRBD1; V: TRBV6-5; J: TRBJ1-2; CDR3: CASTSGQGFDGYTF; DNA: TGTGCCAGCACCTCGGGACAGGGGTTCGATGGCTACACCTTC
D: -; V: TRBV6-5; J: TRBJ1-5; CDR3: CASSPSRFQPQHF; DNA: TGTGCCAGCAGCCCAAGCCGTTTTCAGCCCCAGCATTTT
D: TRBD2; V: TRBV5-4; J: TRBJ2-5; CDR3: CASSLSLAVSEETQYF; DNA: TGTGCCAGCAGCTTGTCTCTAGCGGTGTCAGAAGAGACCCAGTACTTC
D: TRBD2; V: TRBV7-2; J: TRBJ2-7; CDR3: CASSFLAGEFAYEQYF; DNA: TGTGCCAGCAGCTTTTTAGCGGGGGAATTCGCCTACGAGCAGTACTTC
D: -; V: TRBV7-9; J: TRBJ1-3; CDR3: CASSLGGGNGNTIYF; DNA: TGTGCCAGCAGCTTAGGAGGAGGGAACGGAAACACCATATATTTT
D: -; V: TRBV7-9; J: TRBJ2-1; CDR3: CASSLGYRTQNFYNEQFF; DNA: TGTGCCAGCAGCTTAGGTTACAGGACGCAAAACTTTTACAATGAGCAGTTCTTC
D: TRBD2; V: TRBV7-3; J: TRBJ2-3; CDR3: CASSSMGLAGADTQYF; DNA: TGTGCCAGCAGCTCAATGGGGCTAGCGGGGGCAGATACGCAGTATTTT
D: TRBD1; V: TRBV11-2; J: TRBJ2-5; CDR3: CASSLVGTGGETQYF; DNA: TGTGCCAGCAGCTTAGTAGGGACAGGGGGAGAGACCCAGTACTTC
D: -; V: TRBV7-9; J: TRBJ2-7; CDR3: CALGGSYEQYF; DNA: TGTGCCCTAGGGGGATCCTACGAGCAGTACTTC
D: -; V: TRBV28; J: TRBJ2-7; CDR3: CASSLEGAYEQYF; DNA: TGTGCCAGCAGTTTAGAGGGGGCCTACGAGCAGTACTTC
D: -; V: TRBV27; J: TRBJ1-5; CDR3: CASSFTPYSNQPQHF; DNA: TGTGCCAGCAGTTTCACACCTTATAGCAATCAGCCCCAGCATTTT
D: -; V: TRBV10-3; J: TRBJ1-1; CDR3: CAISDWGGNTEAFF; DNA: TGTGCCATCAGTGATTGGGGCGGGAACACTGAAGCTTTCTTT
D: TRBD1; V: TRBV10-3; J: TRBJ2-7; CDR3: CAIQGALEDEQYF; DNA: TGTGCAATCCAGGGGGCCCTTGAGGACGAGCAGTACTTC
D: TRBD1; V: TRBV25-1; J: TRBJ1-5; CDR3: CASSGPPGTGEQPQHF; DNA: TGTGCCAGCAGTGGCCCTCCCGGGACAGGGGAACAGCCCCAGCATTTT
D: -; V: TRBV27; J: TRBJ2-6; CDR3: CASSLLGGTSGANVLTF; DNA: TGTGCCAGCAGTTTACTCGGCGGTACCTCTGGGGCCAACGTCCTGACTTTC
D: -; V: TRBV9; J: TRBJ1-3; CDR3: CASSPRQYFVSGNTIYF; DNA: TGTGCCAGCAGCCCCCGACAATACTTCGTCTCTGGAAACACCATATATTTT
D: TRBD1; V: TRBV5-1; J: TRBJ1-4; CDR3: CATGQGIGVGEKLFF; DNA: TGCGCCACCGGACAGGGGATTGGAGTAGGCGAAAAACTGTTTTTT
D: TRBD2; V: TRBV6-5; J: TRBJ2-5; CDR3: CASSYWRGEQETQYF; DNA: TGTGCCAGCAGTTACTGGCGGGGGGAGCAAGAGACCCAGTACTTC
D: TRBD1; V: TRBV2; J: TRBJ1-4; CDR3: CASHFISGQINEKLFF; DNA: TGTGCCAGCCACTTTATTTCGGGACAGATTAATGAAAAACTGTTTTTT
D: -; V: TRBV5-6; J: TRBJ1-1; CDR3: CASSLAPNEAFF; DNA: TGTGCCAGCAGCTTGGCCCCTAATGAAGCTTTCTTT
D: -; V: TRBV7-2; J: TRBJ2-5; CDR3: CASSPQGAEETQYF; DNA: TGTGCCAGCAGCCCCCAAGGGGCTGAGGAGACCCAGTACTTC
D: TRBD1; V: TRBV2; J: TRBJ1-1; CDR3: CASSGDSTEAFF; DNA: TGTGCCAGCAGCGGGGACAGTACTGAAGCTTTCTTT
D: TRBD1; V: TRBV5-1; J: TRBJ1-2; CDR3: CASSSTGGSLGYTF; DNA: TGCGCCAGCAGCTCCACAGGGGGATCGCTTGGCTACACCTTC
D: -; V: TRBV9; J: TRBJ2-3; CDR3: CASSPGTFTGTDTQYF; DNA: TGTGCCAGCAGCCCCGGGACTTTTACCGGCACAGATACGCAGTATTTT
D: TRBD1; V: TRBV28; J: TRBJ2-7; CDR3: CASSPRGQISYEQYF; DNA: TGTGCCAGCAGTCCACGGGGACAGATATCCTACGAGCAGTACTTC
D: -; V: TRBV29-1; J: TRBJ1-1; CDR3: CSARPSTGPNTEAFF; DNA: TGCAGCGCCCGACCCTCGACAGGACCGAACACTGAAGCTTTCTTT
D: -; V: TRBV21-1; J: TRBJ1-1; CDR3: CASSKEVSGGSSF; DNA: TGTGCCAGCAGCAAAGAGGTATCCGGGGGGTCGTCATTT
D: -; V: TRBV4-3; J: TRBJ2-3; CDR3: CASSQAYNDFEDTQYF; DNA: TGCGCCAGCAGCCAAGCTTACAATGACTTTGAGGATACGCAGTATTTT